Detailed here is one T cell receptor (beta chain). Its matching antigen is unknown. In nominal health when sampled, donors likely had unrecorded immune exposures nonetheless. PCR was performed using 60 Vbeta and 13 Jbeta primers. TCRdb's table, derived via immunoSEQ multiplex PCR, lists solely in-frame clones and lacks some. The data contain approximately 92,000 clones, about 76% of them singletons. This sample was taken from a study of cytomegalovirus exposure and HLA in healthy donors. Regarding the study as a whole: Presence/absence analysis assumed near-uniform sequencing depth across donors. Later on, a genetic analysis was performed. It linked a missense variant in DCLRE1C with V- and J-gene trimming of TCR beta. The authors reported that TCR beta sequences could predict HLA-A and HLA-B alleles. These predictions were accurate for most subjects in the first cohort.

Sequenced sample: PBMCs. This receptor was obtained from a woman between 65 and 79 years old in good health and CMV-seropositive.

In DNA, the CDR3 is TGTGCCAGCGGGACTAGCGGAAGCTCCCGCGAGCAGTACTTC. This encodes CASGTSGSSREQYF. The chain recombines TRBV6-5 with TRBJ2-7; 11 nucleotides align to TRBD2. The germline V gene encodes CDR1 MNHEY and CDR2 SVGAGI. There are 14 residues in the CDR3. J lost 6 bases, V lost 8 bases, and 9 bases had no gene match.